Listed below are T cell receptor beta chains from one sample, sequenced in a study of Graves' ophthalmopathy and Graves' hyperthyroidism. TCRdb itself ran the multiplex PCR reads through MiXCR, one entry per CDR3 protein. This sample has roughly 160,000 distinct CDR3 sequences, with under 45% found just once. The sample taken for sequencing was peripheral blood. The receptor set was obtained from a man under 40 with Graves' ophthalmopathy. Both conserved end residues are part of each CDR3. D genes are given only for firm matches. Size is stated for part of the rows, as once, few or many counts, or as a class when the clone is expanded.

d_call: NA
v_call: TRBV4-3
j_call: TRBJ2-7
clone_size: many
cdr3_nt: TGCGCCAGCAGCCAAGATTGGGTATTCCCCTACGAGCAGTACTTC
cdr3_aa: CASSQDWVFPYEQYF

d_call: NA
v_call: TRBV13
j_call: TRBJ2-7
clone_size: many
cdr3_nt: TGTGCCAGCAAGGGGGGGCTGGGAGGCTACGAGCAGTACTTC
cdr3_aa: CASKGGLGGYEQYF

d_call: TRBD1
v_call: TRBV6-1
j_call: TRBJ2-7
clone_size: many
cdr3_nt: TGTGCCAGCACCAACGACAGGGGGGGCGAGCAGTACTTC
cdr3_aa: CASTNDRGGEQYF

d_call: NA
v_call: TRBV30
j_call: TRBJ1-2
clone_size: many
cdr3_nt: TGTGCCTGGAGGTCCGGGGGCCGCTATGGCTACACCTTC
cdr3_aa: CAWRSGGRYGYTF

d_call: NA
v_call: TRBV2
j_call: TRBJ1-5
clone_size: NA
cdr3_nt: TGTGCCAGCAGTGCCCGGGACGGAAGCAATCAGCCCCAGCATTTT
cdr3_aa: CASSARDGSNQPQHF

d_call: TRBD1
v_call: TRBV12-3/TRBV12-4
j_call: TRBJ1-1
clone_size: NA
cdr3_nt: TGTGCCAGCACCGATAACAGGGGAACTGAAGCTTTCTTT
cdr3_aa: CASTDNRGTEAFF

d_call: TRBD1
v_call: TRBV7-6
j_call: TRBJ2-7
clone_size: NA
cdr3_nt: TGTGCCAGCAGCCATTCCGGGACAGGGCTCTACGAGCAGTACTTC
cdr3_aa: CASSHSGTGLYEQYF

d_call: NA
v_call: TRBV7-2
j_call: TRBJ1-2
clone_size: many
cdr3_nt: TGTGCCAGCAGCTTAGTTGGGCCCGCCTCCGATGGCTACACCTTC
cdr3_aa: CASSLVGPASDGYTF

d_call: TRBD2
v_call: TRBV12-3/TRBV12-4
j_call: TRBJ2-7
clone_size: many
cdr3_nt: TGTGCCAGCAGTTTCCAGACTAGCGGGAGACGCGGACAGCAGTACTTC
cdr3_aa: CASSFQTSGRRGQQYF

d_call: NA
v_call: TRBV6-1
j_call: TRBJ1-2
clone_size: NA
cdr3_nt: TGTGCCAGCAGGCGCCCAGGAGTCGGCTACACCTTC
cdr3_aa: CASRRPGVGYTF

d_call: NA
v_call: TRBV15
j_call: TRBJ2-7
clone_size: NA
cdr3_nt: TGTGCCACCAGCAGAGATTACGACAGCAGCTCCTACGAGCAGTACTTC
cdr3_aa: CATSRDYDSSSYEQYF

d_call: NA
v_call: TRBV12-3/TRBV12-4
j_call: TRBJ1-3
clone_size: many
cdr3_nt: TGCGCGATGAGGTTCGGAAACACCATATATTTT
cdr3_aa: CAMRFGNTIYF

d_call: NA
v_call: TRBV15
j_call: TRBJ2-7
clone_size: NA
cdr3_nt: TGTGCCACCGCAGCTATTCGACAGCCCTACGAGCAGTACTTC
cdr3_aa: CATAAIRQPYEQYF

d_call: TRBD2
v_call: TRBV6-2/TRBV6-3
j_call: TRBJ2-6
clone_size: many
cdr3_nt: TGTGCCAGCAGAAGGGAGGGCTCTGGGGCCAACGTCCTGACTTTC
cdr3_aa: CASRREGSGANVLTF

d_call: NA
v_call: TRBV29-1
j_call: TRBJ1-1
clone_size: many
cdr3_nt: TGCAGCGTTGAGGTGGGTAACACTGAAGCTTTCTTT
cdr3_aa: CSVEVGNTEAFF

d_call: TRBD1
v_call: TRBV4-3
j_call: TRBJ2-5
clone_size: many
cdr3_nt: TGCGCCAGCAGCCAATCACAGGGGGCGCGGGAGACCCAGTACTTC
cdr3_aa: CASSQSQGARETQYF

d_call: NA
v_call: TRBV6-2/TRBV6-3
j_call: TRBJ2-7
clone_size: NA
cdr3_nt: TGTGCCAGCAGCGACAACTCCTACGAGCAGTACTTC
cdr3_aa: CASSDNSYEQYF

d_call: NA
v_call: TRBV9
j_call: TRBJ2-2
clone_size: NA
cdr3_nt: TGTGCCAGCAGCGTAGTCGGTAGCGTTAACGGGGGGCTGTTTTTT
cdr3_aa: CASSVVGSVNGGLFF

d_call: TRBD2
v_call: TRBV11-2
j_call: TRBJ2-7
clone_size: many
cdr3_nt: TGTGCCAGCAGCTCCCGCGCGATCAGCGGGATACCGTACTTC
cdr3_aa: CASSSRAISGIPYF

d_call: NA
v_call: TRBV6-1
j_call: TRBJ2-7
clone_size: NA
cdr3_nt: TGTGCCAGCAGTCATCAGGCAGGGGTCTACGAGCAGTACTTC
cdr3_aa: CASSHQAGVYEQYF

d_call: NA
v_call: TRBV28
j_call: TRBJ1-1
clone_size: many
cdr3_nt: TGTGCCAGCAGTTTATTAACAGGGATGAACACTGAAGCTTTCTTT
cdr3_aa: CASSLLTGMNTEAFF

d_call: NA
v_call: TRBV4-2
j_call: TRBJ1-2
clone_size: many
cdr3_nt: TGTGCCAGCAGCCAGCCCCCCGGGTCCTGGACTTTAAAAGGCTACACCTTC
cdr3_aa: CASSQPPGSWTLKGYTF

d_call: NA
v_call: TRBV4-1
j_call: TRBJ2-5
clone_size: many
cdr3_nt: TGCGCCAGCAGCGAACGGGGATTTGTCCGGGAGACCCAGTACTTC
cdr3_aa: CASSERGFVRETQYF

d_call: NA
v_call: TRBV11-3
j_call: TRBJ2-7
clone_size: NA
cdr3_nt: TGTGCCAGCAGCATACTTGAGCAGAGTTCCTACGAGCAGTACTTC
cdr3_aa: CASSILEQSSYEQYF

d_call: NA
v_call: TRBV2
j_call: TRBJ1-1
clone_size: NA
cdr3_nt: TGTGCCAGCAGTGAGGGGACTTTATTTGCAGCTTTCTTT
cdr3_aa: CASSEGTLFAAFF

d_call: NA
v_call: TRBV4-1
j_call: TRBJ2-7
clone_size: NA
cdr3_nt: TGCGCCAGCAGCCTTGGGTCCCAAAGCTCCTACGAGCAGTACTTC
cdr3_aa: CASSLGSQSSYEQYF

d_call: NA
v_call: TRBV19
j_call: TRBJ1-2
clone_size: NA
cdr3_nt: TGTGCCAGTAGTATATTGCAACCCGACTATGGCTACACCTTC
cdr3_aa: CASSILQPDYGYTF

d_call: NA
v_call: TRBV6-2/TRBV6-3
j_call: TRBJ2-5
clone_size: NA
cdr3_nt: TGTGCCAGCAGTTACTTGGATGCGGAGGGCTCGAGGGGGACCCAGTACTTC
cdr3_aa: CASSYLDAEGSRGTQYF

d_call: NA
v_call: TRBV12-3/TRBV12-4
j_call: TRBJ1-2
clone_size: few
cdr3_nt: TGTGCCAGCATCGGGGGAGCTAACTATGGCTACACCTTC
cdr3_aa: CASIGGANYGYTF

d_call: NA
v_call: TRBV19
j_call: TRBJ2-7
clone_size: once
cdr3_nt: TGTGCCAGTAGTATAGGGAGGAGCTCCTACGAGCAGTACTTC
cdr3_aa: CASSIGRSSYEQYF

d_call: TRBD2
v_call: TRBV7-2
j_call: TRBJ2-5
clone_size: NA
cdr3_nt: TGTGCCAGCAGCTCAGCGGGATTGGGGGAGACCCAGTACTTC
cdr3_aa: CASSSAGLGETQYF

d_call: TRBD1
v_call: TRBV18
j_call: TRBJ2-1
clone_size: many
cdr3_nt: TGTGCCAGCTCACCGACCGGGACAGGGTATGAGCAGTTCTTC
cdr3_aa: CASSPTGTGYEQFF

d_call: TRBD1
v_call: TRBV6-2/TRBV6-3
j_call: TRBJ1-1
clone_size: NA
cdr3_nt: TGTGCCAGCAGTCGATACGATCCCGGGACAGGGAACACTGAAGCTTTCTTT
cdr3_aa: CASSRYDPGTGNTEAFF

d_call: NA
v_call: TRBV30
j_call: TRBJ1-3
clone_size: many
cdr3_nt: TGTGCCTGGAGCAGGGACTCTGGAAACACCATATATTTT
cdr3_aa: CAWSRDSGNTIYF

d_call: TRBD1
v_call: TRBV12-3/TRBV12-4
j_call: TRBJ1-2
clone_size: NA
cdr3_nt: TGTGCCAGCAGTGGGACAGGGATTAGCTATGGCTACACCTTC
cdr3_aa: CASSGTGISYGYTF